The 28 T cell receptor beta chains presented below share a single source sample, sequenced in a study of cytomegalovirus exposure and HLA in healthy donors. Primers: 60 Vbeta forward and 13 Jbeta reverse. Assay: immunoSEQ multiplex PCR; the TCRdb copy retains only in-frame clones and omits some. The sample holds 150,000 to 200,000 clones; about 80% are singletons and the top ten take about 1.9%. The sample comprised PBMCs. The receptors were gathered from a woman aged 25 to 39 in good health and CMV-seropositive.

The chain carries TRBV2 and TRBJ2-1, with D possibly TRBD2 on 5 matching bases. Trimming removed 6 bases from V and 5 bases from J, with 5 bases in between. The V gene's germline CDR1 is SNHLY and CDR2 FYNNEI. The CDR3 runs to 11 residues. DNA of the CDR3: TGTGCCAGCAGGGAGGACAATGAGCAGTTCTTC. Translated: CASREDNEQFF.

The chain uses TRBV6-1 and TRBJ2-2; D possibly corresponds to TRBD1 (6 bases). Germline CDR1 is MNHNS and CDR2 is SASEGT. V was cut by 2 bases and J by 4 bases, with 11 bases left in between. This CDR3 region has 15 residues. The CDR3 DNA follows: TGTGCCAGCAGTGAACCCCCAGGGGTCACCGGGGAGCTGTTTTTT. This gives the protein CASSEPPGVTGELFF.

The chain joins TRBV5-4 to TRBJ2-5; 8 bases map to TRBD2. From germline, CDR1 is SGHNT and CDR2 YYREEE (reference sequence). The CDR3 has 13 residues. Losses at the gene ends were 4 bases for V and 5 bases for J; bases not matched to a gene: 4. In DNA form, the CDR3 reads TGTGCCAGCAGCGTGACTAGCGCGGAGACCCAGTACTTC. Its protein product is CASSVTSAETQYF.

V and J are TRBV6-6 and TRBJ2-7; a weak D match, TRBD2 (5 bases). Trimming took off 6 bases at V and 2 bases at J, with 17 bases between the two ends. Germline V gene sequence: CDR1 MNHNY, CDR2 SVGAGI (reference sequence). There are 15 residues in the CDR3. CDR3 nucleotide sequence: TGTGCCAGCAGCGCCCACGGGGAACCTACCTACGAGCAGTACTTC. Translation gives CASSAHGEPTYEQYF.

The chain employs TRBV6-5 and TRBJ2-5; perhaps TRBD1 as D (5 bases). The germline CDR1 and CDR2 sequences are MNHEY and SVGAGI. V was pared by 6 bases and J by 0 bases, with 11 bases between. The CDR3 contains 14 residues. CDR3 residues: CASSKGAYQETQYF. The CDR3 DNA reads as TGTGCCAGCAGCAAAGGGGCCTACCAAGAGACCCAGTACTTC.

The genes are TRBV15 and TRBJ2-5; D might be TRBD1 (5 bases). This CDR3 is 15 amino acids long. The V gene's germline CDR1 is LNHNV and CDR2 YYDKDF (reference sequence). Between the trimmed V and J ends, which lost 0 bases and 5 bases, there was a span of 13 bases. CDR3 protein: CATSRERGLAETQYF. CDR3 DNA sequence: TGTGCCACCAGCAGAGAAAGGGGCTTGGCGGAGACCCAGTACTTC.

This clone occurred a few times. The CDR3 loop is CASNIAGNYGYTF. The CDR3, as DNA: TGTGCCAGCAATATCGCGGGGAACTATGGCTACACCTTC. The chain links TRBV28 to TRBJ1-2; D remains ambiguous. The germline gives CDR1 MDHEN, CDR2 SYDVKM. This CDR3 contains 13 residues. V lost 7 bases and J lost 2, with 11 bases in between.

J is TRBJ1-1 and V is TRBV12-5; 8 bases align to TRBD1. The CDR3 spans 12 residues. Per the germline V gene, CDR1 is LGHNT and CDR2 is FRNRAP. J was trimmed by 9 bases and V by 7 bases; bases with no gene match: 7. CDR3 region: CASAVGQGKAFF. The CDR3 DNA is TGTGCTAGTGCCGTTGGACAGGGCAAAGCTTTCTTT.

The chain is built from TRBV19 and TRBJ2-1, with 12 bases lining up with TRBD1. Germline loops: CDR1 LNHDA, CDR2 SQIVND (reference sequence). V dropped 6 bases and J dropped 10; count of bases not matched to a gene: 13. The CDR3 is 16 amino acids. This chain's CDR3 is CASRPAVGQGAWEQFF. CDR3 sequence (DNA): TGTGCCAGTAGGCCTGCAGTGGGACAGGGGGCTTGGGAGCAGTTCTTC.

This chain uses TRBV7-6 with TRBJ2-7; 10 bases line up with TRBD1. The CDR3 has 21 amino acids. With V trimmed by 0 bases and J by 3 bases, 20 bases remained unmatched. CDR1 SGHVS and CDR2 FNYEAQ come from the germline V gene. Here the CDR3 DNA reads TGTGCCAGCAGCTTAGCCCCCTCGACAGGGGGCACCTCTCTCGGAGACTACGAGCAGTACTTC. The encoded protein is CASSLAPSTGGTSLGDYEQYF. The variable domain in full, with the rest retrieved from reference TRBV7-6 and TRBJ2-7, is GAGVSQSPRYKVTKRGQDVALRCDPISGHVSLYWYRQALGQGPEFLTYFNYEAQQDKSGLPNDRFSAERPEGSISTLTIQRTEQRDSAMYRCASSLAPSTGGTSLGDYEQYFGPGTRLTVT.

This CDR3 is CASSKPGTSRSYEQYF. CDR3 DNA: TGTGCCAGCTCTAAACCAGGGACTTCTCGCTCCTACGAGCAGTACTTC. The rearrangement joins TRBV18 to TRBJ2-7; D possibly corresponds to TRBD2 (6 bases). The V end lost 6 bases, the J end lost 0 bases, and 18 bases lay between the germline ends. This CDR3 has 16 amino acids. Per the germline V gene, CDR1 is KGHSH and CDR2 is LQKENI.

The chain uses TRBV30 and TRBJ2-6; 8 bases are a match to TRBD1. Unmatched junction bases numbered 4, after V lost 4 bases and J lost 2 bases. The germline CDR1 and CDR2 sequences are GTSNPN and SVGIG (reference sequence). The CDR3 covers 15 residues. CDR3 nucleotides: TGTGCCTGGAACAGGGGGGTTACTGGGGCCAACGTCCTGACTTTC. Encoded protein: CAWNRGVTGANVLTF.

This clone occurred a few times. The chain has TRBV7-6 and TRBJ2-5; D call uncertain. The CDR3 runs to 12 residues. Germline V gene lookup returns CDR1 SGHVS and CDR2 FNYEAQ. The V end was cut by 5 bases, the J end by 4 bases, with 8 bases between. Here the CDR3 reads CASSELRETQYF. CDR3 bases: TGTGCCAGCAGCGAACTCCGAGAGACCCAGTACTTC.

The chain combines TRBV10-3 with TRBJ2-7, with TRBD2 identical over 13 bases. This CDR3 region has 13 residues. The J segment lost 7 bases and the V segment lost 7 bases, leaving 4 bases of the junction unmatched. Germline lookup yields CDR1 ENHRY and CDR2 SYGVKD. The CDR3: CAITRTSGSEQYF. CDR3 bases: TGTGCCATCACCCGGACTAGCGGGAGTGAGCAGTACTTC.

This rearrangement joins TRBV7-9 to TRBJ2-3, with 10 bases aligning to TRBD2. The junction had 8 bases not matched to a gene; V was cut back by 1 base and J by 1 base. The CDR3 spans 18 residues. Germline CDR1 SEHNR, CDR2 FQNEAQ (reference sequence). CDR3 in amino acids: CASSLVAGGPRGTDTQYF. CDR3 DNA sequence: TGTGCCAGCAGCTTAGTAGCGGGGGGTCCCAGGGGCACAGATACGCAGTATTTT. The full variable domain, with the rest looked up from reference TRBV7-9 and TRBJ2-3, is DTGVSQNPRHKITKRGQNVTFRCDPISEHNRLYWYRQTLGQGPEFLTYFQNEAQLEKSRLLSDRFSAERPKGSFSTLEIQRTEQGDSAMYLCASSLVAGGPRGTDTQYFGPGTRLTVL.

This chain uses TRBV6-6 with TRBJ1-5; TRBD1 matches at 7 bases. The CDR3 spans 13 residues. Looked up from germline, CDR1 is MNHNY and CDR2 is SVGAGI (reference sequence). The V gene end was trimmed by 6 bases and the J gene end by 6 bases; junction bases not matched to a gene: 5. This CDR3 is CASSLTGSQPQHF. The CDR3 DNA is TGTGCCAGCAGCCTGACAGGGTCTCAGCCCCAGCATTTT.

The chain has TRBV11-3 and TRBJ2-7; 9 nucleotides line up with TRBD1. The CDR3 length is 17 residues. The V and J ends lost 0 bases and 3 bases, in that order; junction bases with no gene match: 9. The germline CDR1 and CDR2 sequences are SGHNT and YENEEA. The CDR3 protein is CASSLEAPGQGIYEQYF. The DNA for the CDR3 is TGTGCCAGCAGCTTAGAGGCCCCGGGACAGGGCATCTACGAGCAGTACTTC.

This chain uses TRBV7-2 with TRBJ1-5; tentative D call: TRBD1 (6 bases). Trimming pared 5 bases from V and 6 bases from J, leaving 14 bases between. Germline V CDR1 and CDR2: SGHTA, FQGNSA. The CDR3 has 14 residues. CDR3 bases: TGTGCCAGCAGCACCGGGACATCGGGTCAGCCCCAGCATTTT. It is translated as CASSTGTSGQPQHF.

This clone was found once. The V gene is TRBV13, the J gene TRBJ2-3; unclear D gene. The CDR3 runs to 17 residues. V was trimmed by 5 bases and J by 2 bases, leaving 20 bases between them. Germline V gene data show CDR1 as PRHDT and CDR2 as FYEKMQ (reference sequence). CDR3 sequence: CASSPTRSRPNTDTQYF. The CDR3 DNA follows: TGTGCCAGCAGCCCGACCAGGTCGCGACCGAACACAGATACGCAGTATTTT.

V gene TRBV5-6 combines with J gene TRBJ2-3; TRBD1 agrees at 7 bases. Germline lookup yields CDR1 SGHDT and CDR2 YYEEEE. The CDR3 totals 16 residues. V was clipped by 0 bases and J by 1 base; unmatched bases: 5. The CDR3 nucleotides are TGTGCCAGCAGCTTGGGGGACAGCTACGGCACAGATACGCAGTATTTT. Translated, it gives CASSLGDSYGTDTQYF.

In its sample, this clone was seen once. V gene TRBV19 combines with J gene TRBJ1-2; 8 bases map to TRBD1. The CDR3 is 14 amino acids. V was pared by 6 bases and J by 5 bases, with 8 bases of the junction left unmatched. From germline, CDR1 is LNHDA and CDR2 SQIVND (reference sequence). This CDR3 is CASSGQGASYGYTF. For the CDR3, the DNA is TGTGCCAGTAGCGGTCAGGGGGCCTCATATGGCTACACCTTC.

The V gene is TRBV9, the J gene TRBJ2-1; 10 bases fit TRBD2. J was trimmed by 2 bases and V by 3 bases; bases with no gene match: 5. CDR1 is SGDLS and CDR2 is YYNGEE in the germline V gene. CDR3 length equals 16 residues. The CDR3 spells CASSASGSPTYNEQFF. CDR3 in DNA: TGTGCCAGCAGCGCTAGCGGGAGCCCAACCTACAATGAGCAGTTCTTC.

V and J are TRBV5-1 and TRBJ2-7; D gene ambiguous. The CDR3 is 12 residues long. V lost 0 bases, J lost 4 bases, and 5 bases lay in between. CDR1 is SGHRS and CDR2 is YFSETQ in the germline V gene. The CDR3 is CASSLVSYEQYF. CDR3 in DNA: TGCGCCAGCAGCTTGGTTTCTTACGAGCAGTACTTC.

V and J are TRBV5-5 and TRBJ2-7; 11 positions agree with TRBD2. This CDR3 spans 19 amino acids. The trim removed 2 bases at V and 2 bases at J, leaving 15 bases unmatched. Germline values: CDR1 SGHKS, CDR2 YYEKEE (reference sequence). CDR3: CASSLPQGTSGKGTYEQYF. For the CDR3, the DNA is TGTGCCAGCAGCTTACCACAAGGGACTAGCGGAAAAGGTACCTACGAGCAGTACTTC.

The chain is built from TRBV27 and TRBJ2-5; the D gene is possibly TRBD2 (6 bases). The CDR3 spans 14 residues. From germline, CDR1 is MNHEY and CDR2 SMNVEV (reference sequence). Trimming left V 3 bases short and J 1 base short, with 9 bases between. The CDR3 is CASSFSGSQETQYF. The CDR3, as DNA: TGTGCCAGCAGTTTTAGCGGTTCCCAAGAGACCCAGTACTTC.

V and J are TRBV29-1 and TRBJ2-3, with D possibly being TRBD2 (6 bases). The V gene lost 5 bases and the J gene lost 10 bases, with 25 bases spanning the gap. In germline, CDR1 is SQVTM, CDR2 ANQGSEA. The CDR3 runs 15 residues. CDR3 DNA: TGCAGCGTTCTCTGGTCCGGGGCCGGGAGAAGAGCGCAGTATTTT. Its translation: CSVLWSGAGRRAQYF.

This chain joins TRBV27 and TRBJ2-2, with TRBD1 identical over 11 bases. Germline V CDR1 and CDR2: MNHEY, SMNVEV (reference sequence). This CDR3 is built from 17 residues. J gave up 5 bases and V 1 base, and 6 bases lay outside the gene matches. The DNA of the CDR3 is TGTGCCAGCAGTTTATTGGGGACAGGGGGAAGGACCGGGGAGCTGTTTTTT. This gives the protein CASSLLGTGGRTGELFF.

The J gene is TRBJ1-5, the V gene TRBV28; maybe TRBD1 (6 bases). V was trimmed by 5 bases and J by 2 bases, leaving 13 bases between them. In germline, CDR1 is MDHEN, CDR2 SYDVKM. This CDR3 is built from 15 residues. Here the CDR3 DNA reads TGTGCCAGCAGTGGAACAGGGCGCGGCAATCAGCCCCAGCATTTT. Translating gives CASSGTGRGNQPQHF.